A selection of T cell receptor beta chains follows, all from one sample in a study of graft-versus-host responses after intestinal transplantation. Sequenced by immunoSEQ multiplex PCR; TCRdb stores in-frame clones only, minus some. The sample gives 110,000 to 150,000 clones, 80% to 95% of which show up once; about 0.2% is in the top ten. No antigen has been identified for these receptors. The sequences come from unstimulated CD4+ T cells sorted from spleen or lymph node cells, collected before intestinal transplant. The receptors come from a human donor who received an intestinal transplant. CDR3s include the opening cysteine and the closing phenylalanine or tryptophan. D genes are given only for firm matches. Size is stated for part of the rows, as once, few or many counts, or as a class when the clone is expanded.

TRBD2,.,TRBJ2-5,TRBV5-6,CASSNSGTEETQYF,TGTGCCAGCAGTAATAGCGGGACTGAAGAGACCCAGTACTTC
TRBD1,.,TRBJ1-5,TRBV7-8,CASSLGGQGPNQPQHF,TGTGCCAGCAGCTTAGGGGGACAGGGCCCCAATCAGCCCCAGCATTTT
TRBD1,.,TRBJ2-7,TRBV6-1,CASSGTGGKRYEQYF,TGTGCCAGCAGTGGGACAGGGGGAAAGAGGTACGAGCAGTACTTC
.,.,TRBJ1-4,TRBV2,CASSGEGFEKLFF,TGTGCCAGCAGTGGCGAAGGATTTGAAAAACTGTTTTTT
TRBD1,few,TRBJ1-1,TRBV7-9,CASSTGGPNTEAFF,TGTGCCAGCAGCACAGGGGGCCCGAACACTGAAGCTTTCTTT
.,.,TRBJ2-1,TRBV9,CASSAWDGRGNEQFF,TGTGCCAGCAGCGCCTGGGACGGGAGAGGCAATGAGCAGTTCTTC
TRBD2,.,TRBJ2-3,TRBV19,CASSPGLAVSTDTQYF,TGTGCCAGTAGCCCGGGACTAGCGGTTAGCACAGATACGCAGTATTTT
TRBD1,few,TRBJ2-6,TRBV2,CASTDRGGSGANVLTF,TGTGCCAGCACAGACAGGGGGGGTTCTGGGGCCAACGTCCTGACTTTC
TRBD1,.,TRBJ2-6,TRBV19,CASNPTGISGANVLTF,TGTGCCAGTAACCCGACAGGGATCTCTGGGGCCAACGTCCTGACTTTC
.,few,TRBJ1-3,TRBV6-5,CATRDYSGNTIYF,TGTGCCACCCGGGACTACTCTGGAAACACCATATATTTT
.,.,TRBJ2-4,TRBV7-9,CASSSGQTSQYF,TGTGCCAGCAGCTCGGGACAAACTAGTCAGTACTTC
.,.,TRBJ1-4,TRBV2,CASSAREGEKLFF,TGTGCCAGCAGTGCACGGGAAGGGGAAAAACTGTTTTTT
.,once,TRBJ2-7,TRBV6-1,CASSEGGLHSYEQYF,TGTGCCAGCAGTGAAGGTGGACTCCATTCCTACGAGCAGTACTTC
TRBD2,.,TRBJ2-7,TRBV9,CASSPRLAGGPYEQYF,TGTGCCAGCAGCCCAAGACTAGCGGGAGGGCCGTACGAGCAGTACTTC
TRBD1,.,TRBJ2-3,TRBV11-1,CASSPAGTGGDTQYF,TGTGCCAGCAGCCCAGCCGGGACAGGGGGAGATACGCAGTATTTT
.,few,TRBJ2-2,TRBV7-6,CASSLAGPQGTGELFF,TGTGCCAGCAGCTTAGCGGGACCCCAGGGCACCGGGGAGCTGTTTTTT
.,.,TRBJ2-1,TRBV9,CASSVEASSYNEQFF,TGTGCCAGCAGCGTAGAGGCGAGCTCCTACAATGAGCAGTTCTTC
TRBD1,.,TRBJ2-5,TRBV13,CASSLYGQGVQETQYF,TGTGCCAGCAGCTTATATGGACAGGGGGTTCAAGAGACCCAGTACTTC
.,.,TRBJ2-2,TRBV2,CASSEGDQPTGELFF,TGTGCCAGCAGTGAAGGGGACCAACCTACCGGGGAGCTGTTTTTT
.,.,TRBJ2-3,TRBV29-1,CSTGTEGTDTQYF,TGCAGCACGGGAACGGAGGGCACAGATACGCAGTATTTT
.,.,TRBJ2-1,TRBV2,CATRQYDGAYNEQFF,TGTGCCACCCGGCAGTACGATGGGGCCTACAATGAGCAGTTCTTC
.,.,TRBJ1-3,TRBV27,CASSLNSGNTIYF,TGTGCCAGCAGTTTGAACTCTGGAAACACCATATATTTT
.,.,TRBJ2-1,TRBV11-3,CASSLERTSYNEQFF,TGTGCCAGCAGCTTAGAACGAACATCCTACAATGAGCAGTTCTTC
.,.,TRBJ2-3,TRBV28,CASGTGPANTDTQYF,TGTGCCAGCGGTACAGGGCCCGCAAACACAGATACGCAGTATTTT
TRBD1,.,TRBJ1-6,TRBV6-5,CASSNVQGMDSPLHF,TGTGCCAGCAGTAACGTACAGGGGATGGATTCACCCCTCCACTTT
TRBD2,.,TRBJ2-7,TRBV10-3,CAVRTSGRADPPYEQYF,TGTGCCGTCCGGACTAGCGGGAGGGCTGACCCCCCCTACGAGCAGTACTTC